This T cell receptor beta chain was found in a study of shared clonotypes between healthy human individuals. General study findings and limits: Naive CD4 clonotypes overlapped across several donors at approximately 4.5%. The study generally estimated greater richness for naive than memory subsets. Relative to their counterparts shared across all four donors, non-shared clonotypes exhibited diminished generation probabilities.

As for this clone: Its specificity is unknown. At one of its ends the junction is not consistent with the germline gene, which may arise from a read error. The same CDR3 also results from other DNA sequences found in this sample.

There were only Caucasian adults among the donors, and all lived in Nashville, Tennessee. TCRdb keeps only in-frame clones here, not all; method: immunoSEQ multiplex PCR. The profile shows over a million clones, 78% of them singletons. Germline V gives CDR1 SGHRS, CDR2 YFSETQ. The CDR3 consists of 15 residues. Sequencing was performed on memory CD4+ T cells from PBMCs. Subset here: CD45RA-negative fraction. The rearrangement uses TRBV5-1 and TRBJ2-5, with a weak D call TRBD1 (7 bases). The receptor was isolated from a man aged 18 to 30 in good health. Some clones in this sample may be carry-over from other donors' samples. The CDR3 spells CASSLVAGGRETQYF. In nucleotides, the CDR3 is TGTGCCAGCAGCTTGGTGGCAGGGGGGCGAGAGACCCAGTACTTC.